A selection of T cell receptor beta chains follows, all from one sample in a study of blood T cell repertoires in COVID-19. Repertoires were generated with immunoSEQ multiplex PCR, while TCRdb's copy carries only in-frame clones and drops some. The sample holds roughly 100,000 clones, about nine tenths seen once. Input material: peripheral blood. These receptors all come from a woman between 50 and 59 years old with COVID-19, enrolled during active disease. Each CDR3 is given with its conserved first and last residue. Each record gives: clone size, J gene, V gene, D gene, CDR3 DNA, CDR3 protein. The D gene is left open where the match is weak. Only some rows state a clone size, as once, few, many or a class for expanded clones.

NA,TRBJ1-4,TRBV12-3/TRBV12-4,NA,TGTGCCAGCAGTCCGTATGAAAAACTGTTTTTT,CASSPYEKLFF
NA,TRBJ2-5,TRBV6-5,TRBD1,TGTGCCTCCACCAGGGACAGTCAAGAGACCCAGTACTTC,CASTRDSQETQYF
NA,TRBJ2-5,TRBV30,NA,TGTGCCTGGAAGAGAAGGGGTCTACTCCAAGAGACCCAGTACTTC,CAWKRRGLLQETQYF
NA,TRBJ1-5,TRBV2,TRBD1,TGTGCCAGTTCCGGACAGGTCAGTCAGCCCCAGCATTTT,CASSGQVSQPQHF
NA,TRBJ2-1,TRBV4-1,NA,TGCGCCAGCAGCCACCCCCTAGTGAAGAACAATGAGCAGTTCTTC,CASSHPLVKNNEQFF
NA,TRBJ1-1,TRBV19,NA,TGTGCCAGTAGTATCGGTTGGAACACTGAAGCTTTCTTT,CASSIGWNTEAFF
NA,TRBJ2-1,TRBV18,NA,TGTGCCAGCTCACCAAGGGGCGGAACCTACAATGAGCAGTTCTTC,CASSPRGGTYNEQFF
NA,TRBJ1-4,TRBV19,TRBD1,TGTGCCAGTAGTATCGGGACAGGGAAGAATGAAAAACTGTTTTTT,CASSIGTGKNEKLFF
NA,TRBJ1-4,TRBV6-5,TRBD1,TGTGCCAGCTCTTCATCGGAGGGGGCCCCTGAAAAACTGTTTTTT,CASSSSEGAPEKLFF
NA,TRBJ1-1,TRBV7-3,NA,TGTGCCAGCAGCCCTGTGGGGCCGAACACTGAAGCTTTCTTT,CASSPVGPNTEAFF
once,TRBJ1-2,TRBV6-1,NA,TGTGCCAGCAGTGAAGCCGGGACACCTAATAAGGGTGGCTACACCTTC,CASSEAGTPNKGGYTF
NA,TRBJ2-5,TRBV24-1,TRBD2,TGTGCCACCAGTGAAGCAGCGGGGGCGGGGGAGACCCAGTACTTC,CATSEAAGAGETQYF
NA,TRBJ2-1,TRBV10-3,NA,TGTGCCATCAGTGAGACAGACAGGTTACCAAATGAGCAGTTCTTC,CAISETDRLPNEQFF
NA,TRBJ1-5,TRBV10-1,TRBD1,TGCGCCAGCAGTGAGCGGTCTTGGACAGGCGGGCAGCCCCAGCATTTT,CASSERSWTGGQPQHF
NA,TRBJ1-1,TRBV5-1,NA,TGCGCCAGCAGCTTTGGAGCCATGAACACTGAAGCTTTCTTT,CASSFGAMNTEAFF
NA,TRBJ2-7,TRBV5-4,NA,TGTGCCAGCAGCTTCTCAAGCCTAGAATCCGAGCAGTACTTC,CASSFSSLESEQYF
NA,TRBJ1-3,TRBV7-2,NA,TGTGCCAGCAGCTTAGGGAGTCCCGGAAACACCATATATTTT,CASSLGSPGNTIYF
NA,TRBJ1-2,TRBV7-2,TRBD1,TGTGCCAGCAGCCCCGGGACAGGGGGTAACTATGGCTACACCTTC,CASSPGTGGNYGYTF
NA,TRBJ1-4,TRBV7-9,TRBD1,TGTGCCAGCAGCGGTACCGGGACAGGGAATGAAAAACTGTTTTTT,CASSGTGTGNEKLFF
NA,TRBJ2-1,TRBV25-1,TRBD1,TGTGCCAGCAGTGAATCCCCGGACAGGTTAAATGAGCAGTTCTTC,CASSESPDRLNEQFF
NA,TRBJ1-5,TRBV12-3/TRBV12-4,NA,TGTGCCAGCAGTCAAAGCAATCAGCCCCAGCATTTT,CASSQSNQPQHF
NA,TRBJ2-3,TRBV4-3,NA,TGCGCCAGCAGCCAAGAGTGGCAGCGGATCACAGATACGCAGTATTTT,CASSQEWQRITDTQYF
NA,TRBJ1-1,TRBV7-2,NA,TGTGCCAGCAGCCCCCAGGGTCGTGCGACTGAAGCTTTCTTT,CASSPQGRATEAFF
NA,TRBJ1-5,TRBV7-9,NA,TGTGCCAGCAGCACAATGACAGGACCGAGCAATCAGCCCCAGCATTTT,CASSTMTGPSNQPQHF
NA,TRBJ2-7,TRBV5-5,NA,TGTGCCAGCAGCTTACAGGGAAATCACGAGCAGTACTTC,CASSLQGNHEQYF
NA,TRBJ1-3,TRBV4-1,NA,TGCGCCAGCAGCCAGTTAGAAGGGGCTTATGGAAACACCATATATTTT,CASSQLEGAYGNTIYF
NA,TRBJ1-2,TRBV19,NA,TGTGCCAGTAGTGGCGGAAATTACCTCACTAACTATGGCTACACCTTC,CASSGGNYLTNYGYTF
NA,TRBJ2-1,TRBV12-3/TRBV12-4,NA,TGTGCCAGCAGTTTCGGCGGGGTGAATGAGCAGTTCTTC,CASSFGGVNEQFF
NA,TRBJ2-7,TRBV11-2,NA,TGTGCCAGCAGCTTAATGGGGGGTTACGAGCAGTACTTC,CASSLMGGYEQYF
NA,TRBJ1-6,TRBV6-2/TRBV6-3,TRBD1,TGTGCCAGCAGCCAAGGACAGGGGGGGGCACCCCTCCACTTT,CASSQGQGGAPLHF
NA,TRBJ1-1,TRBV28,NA,TGTGCCAGCAGTTTACCTGCCCAGGGGAACACTGAAGCTTTCTTT,CASSLPAQGNTEAFF
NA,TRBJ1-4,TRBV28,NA,TGTGCCAGCAGTTTAAGAGTGGGGGCCGGTGAAAAACTGTTTTTT,CASSLRVGAGEKLFF
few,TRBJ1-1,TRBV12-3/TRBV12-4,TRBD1,TGTGCCAGCAACAAGGGACAGGGCTATGCTTTCTTT,CASNKGQGYAFF
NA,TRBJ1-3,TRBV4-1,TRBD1,TGCGCCAGCAGCCAAATACTACTCCGGGACAGGGGATTCTCTGGAAACACCATATATTTT,CASSQILLRDRGFSGNTIYF
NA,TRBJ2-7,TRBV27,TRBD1,TGTGCCAGCAGTCAACAGACAGGGGGGTCCTACGAGCAGTACTTC,CASSQQTGGSYEQYF
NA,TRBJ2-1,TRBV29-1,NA,TGCAGTGGAGGGAGACAGGGCAATGAGCAGTTCTTC,CSGGRQGNEQFF
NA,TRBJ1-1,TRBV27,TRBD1,TGTGCCAGCAGTTTATCGGGGACAGTGAACACTGAAGCTTTCTTT,CASSLSGTVNTEAFF
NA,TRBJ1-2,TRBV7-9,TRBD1,TGTGCCAGCAGCCGAACCCAGGGGGCGGCCAGCTATGGCTACACCTTC,CASSRTQGAASYGYTF
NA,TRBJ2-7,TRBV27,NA,TGTGCCAGCAGTTTAGGCCGATTCTACGAGCAGTACTTC,CASSLGRFYEQYF
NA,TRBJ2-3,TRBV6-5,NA,TGTGCCAGCAGGGAGCCTTTGAGCACAGATACGCAGTATTTT,CASREPLSTDTQYF
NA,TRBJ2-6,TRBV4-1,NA,TGCGCCAGCAGCCAAGATCAAACAACGGGGGCCAACGTCCTGACTTTC,CASSQDQTTGANVLTF
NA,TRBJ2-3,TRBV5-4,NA,TGTGCCAGCAGCTTGGTTGGGAGGTCTAGCACAGATACGCAGTATTTT,CASSLVGRSSTDTQYF
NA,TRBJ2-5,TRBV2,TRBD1,TGTGCCAGCAGTGGACAGGGGGTCCGAGGAGAGACCCAGTACTTC,CASSGQGVRGETQYF
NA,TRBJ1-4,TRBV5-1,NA,TGCGCCAGCAGCTTGGCCAGAAGTAATGAAAAACTGTTTTTT,CASSLARSNEKLFF
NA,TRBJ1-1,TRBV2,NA,TGTGCCAGCACCCTAGACAGTGTCACAAACACTATGAACACTGAAGCTTTCTTT,CASTLDSVTNTMNTEAFF
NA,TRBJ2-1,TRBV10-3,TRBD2,TGTGCCATCAGTGCCTCTAGCGGGGGGGCTGATGAGCAGTTCTTC,CAISASSGGADEQFF
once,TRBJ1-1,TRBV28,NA,TGTGCCAGCAGAACCCTAATACGAGCTTTCTTT,CASRTLIRAFF
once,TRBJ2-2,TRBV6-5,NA,TGTGCCAGCAGTTACTCAAACCCCCGGGCCGGGGAGCTGTTTTTT,CASSYSNPRAGELFF
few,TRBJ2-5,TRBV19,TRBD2,TGTGCCAGTAGTACGACTAGCGGGGGGGTTGAGACCCAGTACTTC,CASSTTSGGVETQYF
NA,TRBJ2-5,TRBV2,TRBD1,TGTGCCAGCAGTGAGCGATCAGGGGGCGAAGAGACCCAGTACTTC,CASSERSGGEETQYF
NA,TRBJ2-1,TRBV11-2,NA,TGTGCCAGCAGCTTGAAGGGGTCCCACAATGAGCAGTTCTTC,CASSLKGSHNEQFF
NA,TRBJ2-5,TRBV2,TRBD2,TGTGCCAGCAGTGAAGGGCTAGCGGGGGGAGAGACCCAGTACTTC,CASSEGLAGGETQYF
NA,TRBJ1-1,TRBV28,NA,TGTGCCAGCCGTACCTCGACAGACGGCACTGAAGCTTTCTTT,CASRTSTDGTEAFF